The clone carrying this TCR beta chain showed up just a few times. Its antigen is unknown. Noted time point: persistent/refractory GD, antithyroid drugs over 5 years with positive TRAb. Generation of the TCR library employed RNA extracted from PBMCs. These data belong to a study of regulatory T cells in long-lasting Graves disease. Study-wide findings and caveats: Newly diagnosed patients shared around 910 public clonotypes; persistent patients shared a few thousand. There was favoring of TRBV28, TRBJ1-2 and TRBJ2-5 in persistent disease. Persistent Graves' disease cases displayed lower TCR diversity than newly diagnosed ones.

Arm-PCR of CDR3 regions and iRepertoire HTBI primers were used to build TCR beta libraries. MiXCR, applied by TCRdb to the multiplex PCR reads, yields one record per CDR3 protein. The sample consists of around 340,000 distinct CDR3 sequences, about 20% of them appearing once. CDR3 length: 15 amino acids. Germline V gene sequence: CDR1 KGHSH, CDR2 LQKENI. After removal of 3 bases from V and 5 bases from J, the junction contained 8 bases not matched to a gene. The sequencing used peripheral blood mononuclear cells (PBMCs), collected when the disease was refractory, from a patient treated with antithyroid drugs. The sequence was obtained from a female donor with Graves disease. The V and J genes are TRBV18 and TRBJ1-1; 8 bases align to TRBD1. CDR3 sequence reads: CASSPRGQGATEAFF. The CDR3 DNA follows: TGTGCCAGCTCACCGAGGGGTCAGGGGGCAACTGAAGCTTTCTTT. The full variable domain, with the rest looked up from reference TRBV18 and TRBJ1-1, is NAGVMQNPRHLVRRRGQEARLRCSPMKGHSHVYWYRQLPEEGLKFMVYLQKENIIDESGMPKERFSAEFPKEGPSILRIQQVVRGDSAAYFCASSPRGQGATEAFFGQGTRLTVV.